Below, 20 T cell receptor beta chains from the same sample are listed, as sequenced in a study of T cells in women clearing cervical HPV infection. Only in-frame clones appear in the TCRdb table, and some are missing; sequencing was by immunoSEQ multiplex PCR. The sample data list some 46,000 clones. The specimen was blood buffy coat. All receptors come from a woman between 18 and 75 years old with a cervical HPV16 infection that either progressed to CIN3+ or cleared (not recorded which).

Details on this clone: The sequence runs out 3 residues before the end of the CDR3; the remainder is reconstructed from the germline J gene. This chain uses TRBV18 with TRBJ2-6; 9 bases are shared with TRBD1. The V gene's germline CDR1 is KGHSH and CDR2 LQKENI. Trimming took 1 base from V and 0 from J; bases not matched to a gene: 1. The CDR3 has 17 residues. The part of the CDR3 DNA that was read is TGTGCCAGCTCACCACAGACAGGGGGCTCTGGGGCCAACGTC. Translating gives CASSPQTGGSGANV. The whole CDR3 sequence is CASSPQTGGSGANVLTF.

About this clone itself: The read falls 3 residues short of the CDR3 end, and the missing part is taken from the germline J gene. The V gene is TRBV29-1, the J gene TRBJ1-1; unclear D gene. The V gene lost 7 bases and the J gene lost 4 bases, with 7 bases spanning the gap. The germline gives CDR1 SQVTM, CDR2 ANQGSEA. The CDR3 has 10 residues. CDR3 sequence: CSGGITEAFF. The CDR3 bases that were read are TGCAGCGGTGGCATCACTGAA.

A word on this clone: Coverage ceases 3 residues before the CDR3 finishes, and the germline J gene fills in the end. The chain has TRBV29-1 and TRBJ2-2, with 8 nucleotides matching TRBD1. CDR1 SQVTM and CDR2 ANQGSEA come from the germline V gene. The CDR3 runs 15 residues. Incomplete CDR3 DNA: TGCAGCGTTGCTCAGGACAGGGAGATCAGTGAAAAG. Amino acid sequence: CSVAQDREISEK. The full CDR3 reads CSVAQDREISEKLFF.

Concerning this clone itself: The DNA ends 3 residues before the CDR3 does, and the rest of the CDR3 is filled in from the germline J gene. The sample holds other DNA sequences that translate to the same CDR3. The chain recombines TRBV11-3 with TRBJ1-3; D might be TRBD1 (5 bases). V gave up 3 bases and J gave up 0 bases, with 9 bases separating them. Germline CDR1 and CDR2: SGHNT and YENEEA. This CDR3 spans 15 amino acids. The CDR3 DNA, read in part, is TGTGCCAGCAGCTTTAGAAGGGGCTCTGGAAACACC. The encoded protein is CASSFRRGSGNT. The entire CDR3 sequence reads CASSFRRGSGNTIYF.

The CDR3 loop is CASSPEPTANYGYTF. CDR3 DNA, as far as it was read: TGTGCCAGCAGTCCCGAGCCCACAGCTAACTATGGC. This rearrangement joins TRBV6-4 to TRBJ1-2; D gene unclear. The sequenced fragment ends 3 residues before the CDR3 boundary, so the rest is inferred from the germline J gene. Germline V gene sequence: CDR1 MRHNA, CDR2 SNTAGT. This CDR3 comprises 15 residues. With 5 bases removed from V and 0 bases from J, the gap between germline ends came to 13 bases.

With respect to this clone: The read terminates 3 residues before the CDR3 end, so the remaining end is supplied by the germline J gene. The chain couples TRBV29-1 to TRBJ1-4, with 8 bases that match TRBD1. The CDR3 spans 13 residues. Germline V lookup: CDR1 SQVTM, CDR2 ANQGSEA. The DNA read from the CDR3 is TGCAGCGTTGGTACAGGGGGTAATTCACCA. Protein: CSVGTGGNSP. The complete CDR3 sequence is CSVGTGGNSPLFF.

A word on this clone: The read ends 3 residues early relative to the CDR3; the germline J gene fills the gap. This chain joins TRBV30 and TRBJ2-2, with D unresolved. Germline CDR1 is GTSNPN and CDR2 is SVGIG (reference sequence). This CDR3 is 15 amino acids long. CDR3 sequence reads: CAWTTNSGLGEKLFF. The covered CDR3 bases are TGTGCCTGGACTACCAATTCAGGTTTGGGTGAAAAG.

A word on this clone: The CDR3 extends 3 residues past the end of the read, so its final part is completed from the germline J gene. This rearrangement joins TRBV19 to TRBJ1-3; TRBD1 matches 9 bases. Germline assignment: CDR1 LNHDA and CDR2 SQIVND (reference sequence). The CDR3 spans 18 residues. The V segment lost 6 bases and the J segment 2 bases; nucleotides outside the gene matches: 14. CDR3 sequence: CASRPIAQQGAAGNTIYF. CDR3 bases read: TGTGCCAGTAGACCGATCGCCCAACAGGGGGCGGCTGGAAACACC.

As for this clone: With the read ending 3 residues before the CDR3 end, the germline J gene is used to fill in that end. This rearrangement joins TRBV2 to TRBJ1-2, with 8 bases fitting TRBD1. Germline V gene lookup returns CDR1 SNHLY and CDR2 FYNNEI. CDR3 length: 16 amino acids. The part of the CDR3 DNA that was read is TGTGCCAGCACTGGACAGGGCGCGCAAGCCCCCGGGGGC. This sequence encodes CASTGQGAQAPGG. The full CDR3 sequence reads CASTGQGAQAPGGYTF. Based on the CDR3 plus reference TRBV2 and TRBJ1-2, the full variable domain is EPEVTQTPSHQVTQMGQEVILRCVPISNHLYFYWYRQILGQKVEFLVSFYNNEISEKSEIFDDQFSVERPDGSNFTLKIRSTKLEDSAMYFCASTGQGAQAPGGYTFGSGTRLTVV.

Note on this clone: The read terminates 3 residues ahead of where the CDR3 ends, so the germline J gene completes it. The chain uses TRBV30 and TRBJ1-3; TRBD1 agrees at 7 bases. The CDR3 runs 14 residues. With V trimmed by 0 bases and J by 4 bases, 3 bases remained unmatched. Germline-derived CDR1 and CDR2 are GTSNPN and SVGIG (reference sequence). The CDR3 sequence is CAWSVQGLGNTIYF. CDR3 bases read: TGTGCCTGGAGTGTACAGGGGTTAGGAAACACC.

Regarding this clone: The sequence runs out 3 residues before the end of the CDR3; the remainder is reconstructed from the germline J gene. V gene TRBV6-4 combines with J gene TRBJ2-1, with TRBD1 identical over 9 bases. V dropped 4 bases and J dropped 5; count of bases not matched to a gene: 6. CDR3 length: 15 residues. Germline lookup yields CDR1 MRHNA and CDR2 SNTAGT. The CDR3 is CASSVTGGLNNEQFF. The part of the CDR3 DNA that was read is TGTGCCAGCAGTGTGACAGGGGGACTTAACAATGAG.

To note about this clone: Coverage ceases 3 residues before the CDR3 finishes, and the germline J gene fills in the end. This rearrangement joins TRBV2 to TRBJ1-3; 10 nucleotides align to TRBD1. CDR1 is SNHLY and CDR2 is FYNNEI in the germline V gene. The CDR3 contains 16 residues. V shed 6 bases, J shed 0 bases, and the junction held 5 bases outside the gene matches. CDR3: CASSPRQGASGNTIYF. The part of the CDR3 DNA that was read is TGTGCCAGCAGCCCGAGACAGGGGGCCTCTGGAAACACC.

As to this clone: The read ends 3 residues early relative to the CDR3; the germline J gene fills the gap. The chain links TRBV7-9 to TRBJ2-7; the D gene is possibly TRBD2 (5 bases). The CDR3 totals 13 residues. Germline V gene data show CDR1 as SEHNR and CDR2 as FQNEAQ (reference sequence). With 2 bases removed from V and 3 bases from J, the gap between germline ends came to 8 bases. Incomplete CDR3 DNA: TGTGCCAGCAGCTTATTAGCGAGCTACGAG. Protein sequence: CASSLLASYE. The whole CDR3 protein is CASSLLASYEQYF.

About this clone: The read ends 3 residues shy of where the CDR3 ends; the end is completed using the germline J gene. The V gene is TRBV18, the J gene TRBJ2-3; 8 nucleotides agree with TRBD2. The V gene end was trimmed by 1 base and the J gene end by 4 bases; junction bases not matched to a gene: 7. Per germline, CDR1 KGHSH and CDR2 LQKENI. CDR3 size: 16 residues. CDR3 DNA (partial): TGTGCCAGCTCACCACTAGCGGGAAGGAGGGCAGATACG. Its translation: CASSPLAGRRADT. The entire CDR3 protein reads CASSPLAGRRADTQYF.

Regarding this clone: The read ends 3 residues early relative to the CDR3; the germline J gene fills the gap. The chain uses TRBV10-3 and TRBJ2-3; no reliable D call. Germline V gene sequence: CDR1 ENHRY, CDR2 SYGVKD. CDR3 length: 13 residues. CDR3: CAISGGRQETQYF. Partial CDR3 DNA: TGTGCCATCAGTGGCGGCCGCCAAGAGACG.

Remarks on this clone: The CDR3 extends 3 residues past the end of the read, so its final part is completed from the germline J gene. The V and J genes are TRBV7-8 and TRBJ1-5; the D gene is possibly TRBD1 (6 bases). Between the trimmed V and J ends, which lost 5 bases and 6 bases, there was a span of 17 bases. The CDR3 is made up of 15 amino acids. Germline V gene lookup returns CDR1 SGHVS and CDR2 FQNEAQ. CDR3 sequence reads: CASSVGRGLGQPQHF. The covered CDR3 bases are TGTGCCAGCAGCGTCGGGAGGGGGTTGGGTCAGCCC.

For this clone: Read sequence stops 3 residues before the CDR3 end, and the germline J gene provides the missing end. The V and J genes are TRBV30 and TRBJ2-3; D uncertain. In germline, CDR1 is GTSNPN, CDR2 SVGIG (reference sequence). There are 14 residues in the CDR3. Between the trimmed V and J ends, which lost 1 base and 4 bases, there was a span of 12 bases. This CDR3 reads CAWSEGQPADTQYF. The CDR3 DNA, read in part, is TGTGCCTGGAGTGAGGGTCAACCAGCAGATACG.

About this clone: Read sequence stops 3 residues before the CDR3 end, and the germline J gene provides the missing end. The chain employs TRBV7-2 and TRBJ1-2; D might be TRBD1 (5 bases). The CDR3 loop spans 15 amino acids. Germline V gene sequence: CDR1 SGHTA, CDR2 FQGNSA. Partial CDR3 DNA: TGTGCCAGCACCACGTGGGGGGTTAGCACAGATACC. This codes for CASTTWGVSTDT. The complete CDR3 reads CASTTWGVSTDTYTF. The variable domain in full, completed from reference TRBV7-2 and TRBJ1-2, reads GAGVSQSPSNKVTEKGKDVELRCDPISGHTALYWYRQSLGQGLEFLIYFQGNSAPDKSGLPSDRFSAERTGGSVSTLTIQRTQQEDSAVYLCASTTWGVSTDTYTFGSGTRLTVV.

Notes on this clone: Read coverage stops 3 residues before the CDR3 terminus; the germline J gene supplies the remainder. This chain links TRBV5-1 with TRBJ2-5; the match to TRBD2 covers 7 bases. Germline CDR1 and CDR2: SGHRS and YFSETQ. The CDR3 contains 13 residues. CDR3 region: CASSLKRGGTQYF. CDR3 DNA, as far as it was read: TGCGCCAGCAGCTTGAAGCGGGGAGGTACC.

In the case of this clone: The DNA ends 3 residues before the CDR3 does, and the rest of the CDR3 is filled in from the germline J gene. The chain carries TRBV18 and TRBJ2-3, with 8 positions matching TRBD1. The CDR3 totals 17 residues. From germline, CDR1 is KGHSH and CDR2 LQKENI. The CDR3 spells CASSPQGTGVSNQPQYF. The DNA read from the CDR3 is TGTGCCAGCTCACCTCAGGGGACAGGCGTAAGCAATCAGCCG. Together with reference TRBV18 and TRBJ2-3, the CDR3 gives the full variable domain: NAGVMQNPRHLVRRRGQEARLRCSPMKGHSHVYWYRQLPEEGLKFMVYLQKENIIDESGMPKERFSAEFPKEGPSILRIQQVVRGDSAAYFCASSPQGTGVSNQPQYFGPGTRLTVL.